This T cell receptor (beta chain) was recorded in a study of regulatory T cells in long-lasting Graves disease. Study-level background: Patients met the persistent Graves' disease definition after over 5 years of antithyroid drugs with positive TSH receptor antibodies. The study, taken as a whole, reports: Persistent Graves' patients showed a TCR diversity that was lower than that of newly diagnosed ones. TRBV28, TRBJ1-2 and TRBJ2-5 emerged as the favored segments in persistent disease.

TCR beta libraries were built with iRepertoire HTBI primers and Arm-PCR of CDR3 regions. Via MiXCR, TCRdb re-called the multiplex PCR reads, giving one row per CDR3 protein. The table records more than 650,000 distinct CDR3 sequences, around 32% of them present only once. Time point in this sample: persistent/refractory GD, antithyroid drugs over 5 years with positive TRAb. PBMCs were the source of the RNA used for TCR sequencing. This clonotype was seen a handful of times. The antigen remains undetermined. Deletions cut 3 bases from V and 8 bases from J, with 13 bases between. From germline, CDR1 is MNHNS and CDR2 SASEGT. The CDR3 extends over 13 amino acids.

This receptor was identified in a female donor with Graves disease. The rearrangement links TRBV6-1 to TRBJ1-1; unclear D gene. Material: peripheral blood mononuclear cells (PBMCs), obtained when the disease was refractory, from a patient treated with antithyroid drugs. The CDR3, as DNA: TGTGCCAGCAGTGAGAAGATTGGCGTGGAAGCTTTCTTT. Translation: CASSEKIGVEAFF.